A selection of T cell receptor beta chains follows, all from one sample in a study of radiotherapy plus CTLA-4 blockade in lung cancer. Clones were read by immunoSEQ multiplex PCR, and TCRdb kept only the in-frame ones, dropping some. The repertoire has around 82,000 clones, around 81% of them found once; the top ten carry roughly 22%. The sequencing here drew on peripheral blood, taken from a patient treated with radiotherapy plus ipilimumab. The receptor source for this set is a human donor with non-small cell lung cancer whose response to radiotherapy plus ipilimumab could not be evaluated. Some clones in this sample may be carry-over from other donors' samples. CDR3s include the opening cysteine and the closing phenylalanine or tryptophan. D genes are given only for firm matches. Clone size is shown for a subset of rows, as once, few, many or a class of expanded clone.

d_gene | abundance | j_gene | v_gene | CDR3aa | CDR3nt
NA | NA | TRBJ1-4 | TRBV6-5 | CASSYSRGGPREKLFF | TGTGCCAGCAGTTACTCGAGGGGGGGCCCACGTGAAAAACTGTTTTTT
TRBD2 | NA | TRBJ2-1 | TRBV4-2 | CASSPLAGGPSEQFF | TGTGCCAGCAGCCCACTAGCGGGGGGGCCGTCTGAGCAGTTCTTC
NA | NA | TRBJ2-7 | TRBV11-1 | CASSLAAGTEQYF | TGTGCCAGCAGCTTAGCGGCGGGGACCGAGCAGTACTTC
NA | NA | TRBJ1-2 | TRBV4-1 | CASGTSASPRWANSGYTF | TGCGCCAGCGGGACTTCCGCCAGTCCTCGGTGGGCCAATAGTGGCTACACCTTC
NA | NA | TRBJ2-5 | TRBV9 | CASSGGEDTQYF | TGTGCCAGCAGCGGCGGGGAGGATACCCAGTACTTC
TRBD1 | NA | TRBJ1-3 | TRBV5-1 | CASSSGTVGNTIYF | TGCGCCAGCAGCTCCGGGACAGTCGGAAACACCATATATTTT
NA | NA | TRBJ2-7 | TRBV7-9 | CASSPERPPYEQYF | TGTGCCAGCAGCCCAGAGAGGCCTCCCTACGAGCAGTACTTC
NA | NA | TRBJ2-3 | TRBV7-9 | CASSLGLWGTDTQYF | TGTGCCAGCAGCTTAGGACTATGGGGCACAGATACGCAGTATTTT
TRBD1 | NA | TRBJ2-5 | TRBV11-1 | CASSSLGQGEETQYF | TGTGCCAGCAGCTCCCTTGGACAGGGGGAAGAGACCCAGTACTTC
TRBD2 | NA | TRBJ2-7 | TRBV19 | CATSRGGYYEQYF | TGTGCCACCTCCCGGGGGGGGTACTACGAGCAGTACTTC
TRBD1 | once | TRBJ1-2 | TRBV5-5 | CASSLTGGANYGYTF | TGTGCCAGCAGCCTTACAGGGGGGGCTAACTATGGCTACACCTTC
TRBD1 | NA | TRBJ1-2 | TRBV5-1 | CASRKTGANYGYTF | TGCGCCAGCCGAAAGACAGGGGCGAATTATGGCTACACCTTC
NA | NA | TRBJ2-2 | TRBV6-5 | CASSVGQLGAGELFF | TGTGCCAGCAGCGTCGGACAGCTGGGTGCCGGGGAGCTGTTTTTT
TRBD1 | NA | TRBJ2-7 | TRBV9 | CASSVSGTELQYF | TGTGCCAGCAGCGTTTCCGGGACAGAGCTGCAGTACTTC
TRBD2 | NA | TRBJ2-5 | TRBV7-2 | CASSLALSGGPETQYF | TGTGCCAGCAGCTTAGCGCTTAGCGGGGGGCCCGAGACCCAGTACTTC
NA | few | TRBJ1-2 | TRBV19 | CATKQGPNYGYTF | TGTGCCACTAAGCAGGGGCCTAACTATGGCTACACCTTC
TRBD1 | few | TRBJ1-2 | TRBV5-1 | CASSLGQGAGYTF | TGCGCCAGCAGCTTGGGGCAGGGGGCCGGCTACACCTTC
NA | NA | TRBJ1-2 | TRBV6-1 | CASSEAQTFYGYTF | TGTGCCAGCAGTGAAGCGCAGACATTTTATGGCTACACCTTC
TRBD2 | once | TRBJ2-5 | TRBV6-6 | CASSYPGGLETQYF | TGTGCCAGCAGTTACCCGGGGGGGTTAGAGACCCAGTACTTC
TRBD1 | few | TRBJ1-3 | TRBV6-5 | CASSRDRAGNTIYF | TGTGCCAGCAGCCGCGACAGGGCCGGAAACACCATATATTTT
TRBD1 | NA | TRBJ2-5 | TRBV7-2 | CASSLGRGMETQYF | TGTGCCAGCAGCTTAGGCAGGGGGATGGAGACCCAGTACTTC
TRBD2 | NA | TRBJ2-1 | TRBV15 | CATSRDELAGATPYNEQFF | TGTGCCACCAGCAGAGATGAACTAGCGGGGGCCACCCCCTACAATGAGCAGTTCTTC
NA | few | TRBJ1-2 | TRBV9 | CASRLPTGYGYTF | TGTGCCAGCCGACTTCCTACGGGGTATGGCTACACCTTC
TRBD1 | NA | TRBJ1-1 | TRBV28 | CASSPGQGNTEAFF | TGTGCCAGCAGTCCGGGACAGGGGAACACTGAAGCTTTCTTT
NA | NA | TRBJ1-5 | TRBV5-1 | CASSLGGSSNQPQHF | TGCGCCAGCAGCTTGGGGGGCAGTAGCAATCAGCCCCAGCATTTT
NA | NA | TRBJ2-1 | TRBV18 | CASSLDFHRGGGEQFF | TGTGCCAGCTCACTGGACTTCCACAGGGGGGGCGGTGAGCAGTTCTTC
TRBD1 | once | TRBJ1-2 | TRBV29-1 | CSVEGTGENYGYTF | TGCAGCGTTGAAGGGACAGGGGAAAACTATGGCTACACCTTC
TRBD2 | NA | TRBJ2-3 | TRBV5-4 | CASSRKGYTSGGWGDTQYF | TGTGCCAGCAGCCGCAAAGGCTACACTAGCGGGGGGTGGGGAGATACGCAGTATTTT
NA | many | TRBJ1-1 | TRBV7-2 | CASSLGWGGTEAFF | TGTGCCAGCAGCTTAGGTTGGGGGGGCACTGAAGCTTTCTTT